Sequencing of this T cell receptor (beta chain) was carried out in a study of T cells in Graves' hyperthyroidism and ophthalmopathy. Authors of the study amplified TCR beta CDR3 regions from RNA transcripts. HTBI primers drove first-round RT-PCR of the TCR CDR3. TCRdb recomputed calls from the multiplex PCR reads with MiXCR, one row per CDR3 protein. The data show a few hundred thousand distinct CDR3 sequences, 35% to 55% seen once. Regarding the study as a whole: Patients with ophthalmopathy were separated from those with stable hyperthyroidism by a 13 V-J model.

The CDR3 loop spans 14 amino acids. V lost 4 bases and J lost 2, with 10 bases in between. Per the germline V gene, CDR1 is SGHRS and CDR2 is YFSETQ. To note about this clonotype: Its antigen is undetermined. One base away lies a much larger clone, so this may be a sequencing read error.

Clinical symptoms, serum thyroxine and TRAb, thyroid ultrasound and orbital computed tomography were used for the diagnoses. The clonotype originates from an adult woman with Graves' disease, either hyperthyroidism or ophthalmopathy (not recorded which). Sequencing used peripheral blood or thyroid tissue (not recorded which). This rearrangement joins TRBV5-1 to TRBJ1-3, with D unclear. DNA of the CDR3: TGCGCCAGCAGCCCGGGTAACACTGGAAACACCATATATTTT. Its translation is CASSPGNTGNTIYF.